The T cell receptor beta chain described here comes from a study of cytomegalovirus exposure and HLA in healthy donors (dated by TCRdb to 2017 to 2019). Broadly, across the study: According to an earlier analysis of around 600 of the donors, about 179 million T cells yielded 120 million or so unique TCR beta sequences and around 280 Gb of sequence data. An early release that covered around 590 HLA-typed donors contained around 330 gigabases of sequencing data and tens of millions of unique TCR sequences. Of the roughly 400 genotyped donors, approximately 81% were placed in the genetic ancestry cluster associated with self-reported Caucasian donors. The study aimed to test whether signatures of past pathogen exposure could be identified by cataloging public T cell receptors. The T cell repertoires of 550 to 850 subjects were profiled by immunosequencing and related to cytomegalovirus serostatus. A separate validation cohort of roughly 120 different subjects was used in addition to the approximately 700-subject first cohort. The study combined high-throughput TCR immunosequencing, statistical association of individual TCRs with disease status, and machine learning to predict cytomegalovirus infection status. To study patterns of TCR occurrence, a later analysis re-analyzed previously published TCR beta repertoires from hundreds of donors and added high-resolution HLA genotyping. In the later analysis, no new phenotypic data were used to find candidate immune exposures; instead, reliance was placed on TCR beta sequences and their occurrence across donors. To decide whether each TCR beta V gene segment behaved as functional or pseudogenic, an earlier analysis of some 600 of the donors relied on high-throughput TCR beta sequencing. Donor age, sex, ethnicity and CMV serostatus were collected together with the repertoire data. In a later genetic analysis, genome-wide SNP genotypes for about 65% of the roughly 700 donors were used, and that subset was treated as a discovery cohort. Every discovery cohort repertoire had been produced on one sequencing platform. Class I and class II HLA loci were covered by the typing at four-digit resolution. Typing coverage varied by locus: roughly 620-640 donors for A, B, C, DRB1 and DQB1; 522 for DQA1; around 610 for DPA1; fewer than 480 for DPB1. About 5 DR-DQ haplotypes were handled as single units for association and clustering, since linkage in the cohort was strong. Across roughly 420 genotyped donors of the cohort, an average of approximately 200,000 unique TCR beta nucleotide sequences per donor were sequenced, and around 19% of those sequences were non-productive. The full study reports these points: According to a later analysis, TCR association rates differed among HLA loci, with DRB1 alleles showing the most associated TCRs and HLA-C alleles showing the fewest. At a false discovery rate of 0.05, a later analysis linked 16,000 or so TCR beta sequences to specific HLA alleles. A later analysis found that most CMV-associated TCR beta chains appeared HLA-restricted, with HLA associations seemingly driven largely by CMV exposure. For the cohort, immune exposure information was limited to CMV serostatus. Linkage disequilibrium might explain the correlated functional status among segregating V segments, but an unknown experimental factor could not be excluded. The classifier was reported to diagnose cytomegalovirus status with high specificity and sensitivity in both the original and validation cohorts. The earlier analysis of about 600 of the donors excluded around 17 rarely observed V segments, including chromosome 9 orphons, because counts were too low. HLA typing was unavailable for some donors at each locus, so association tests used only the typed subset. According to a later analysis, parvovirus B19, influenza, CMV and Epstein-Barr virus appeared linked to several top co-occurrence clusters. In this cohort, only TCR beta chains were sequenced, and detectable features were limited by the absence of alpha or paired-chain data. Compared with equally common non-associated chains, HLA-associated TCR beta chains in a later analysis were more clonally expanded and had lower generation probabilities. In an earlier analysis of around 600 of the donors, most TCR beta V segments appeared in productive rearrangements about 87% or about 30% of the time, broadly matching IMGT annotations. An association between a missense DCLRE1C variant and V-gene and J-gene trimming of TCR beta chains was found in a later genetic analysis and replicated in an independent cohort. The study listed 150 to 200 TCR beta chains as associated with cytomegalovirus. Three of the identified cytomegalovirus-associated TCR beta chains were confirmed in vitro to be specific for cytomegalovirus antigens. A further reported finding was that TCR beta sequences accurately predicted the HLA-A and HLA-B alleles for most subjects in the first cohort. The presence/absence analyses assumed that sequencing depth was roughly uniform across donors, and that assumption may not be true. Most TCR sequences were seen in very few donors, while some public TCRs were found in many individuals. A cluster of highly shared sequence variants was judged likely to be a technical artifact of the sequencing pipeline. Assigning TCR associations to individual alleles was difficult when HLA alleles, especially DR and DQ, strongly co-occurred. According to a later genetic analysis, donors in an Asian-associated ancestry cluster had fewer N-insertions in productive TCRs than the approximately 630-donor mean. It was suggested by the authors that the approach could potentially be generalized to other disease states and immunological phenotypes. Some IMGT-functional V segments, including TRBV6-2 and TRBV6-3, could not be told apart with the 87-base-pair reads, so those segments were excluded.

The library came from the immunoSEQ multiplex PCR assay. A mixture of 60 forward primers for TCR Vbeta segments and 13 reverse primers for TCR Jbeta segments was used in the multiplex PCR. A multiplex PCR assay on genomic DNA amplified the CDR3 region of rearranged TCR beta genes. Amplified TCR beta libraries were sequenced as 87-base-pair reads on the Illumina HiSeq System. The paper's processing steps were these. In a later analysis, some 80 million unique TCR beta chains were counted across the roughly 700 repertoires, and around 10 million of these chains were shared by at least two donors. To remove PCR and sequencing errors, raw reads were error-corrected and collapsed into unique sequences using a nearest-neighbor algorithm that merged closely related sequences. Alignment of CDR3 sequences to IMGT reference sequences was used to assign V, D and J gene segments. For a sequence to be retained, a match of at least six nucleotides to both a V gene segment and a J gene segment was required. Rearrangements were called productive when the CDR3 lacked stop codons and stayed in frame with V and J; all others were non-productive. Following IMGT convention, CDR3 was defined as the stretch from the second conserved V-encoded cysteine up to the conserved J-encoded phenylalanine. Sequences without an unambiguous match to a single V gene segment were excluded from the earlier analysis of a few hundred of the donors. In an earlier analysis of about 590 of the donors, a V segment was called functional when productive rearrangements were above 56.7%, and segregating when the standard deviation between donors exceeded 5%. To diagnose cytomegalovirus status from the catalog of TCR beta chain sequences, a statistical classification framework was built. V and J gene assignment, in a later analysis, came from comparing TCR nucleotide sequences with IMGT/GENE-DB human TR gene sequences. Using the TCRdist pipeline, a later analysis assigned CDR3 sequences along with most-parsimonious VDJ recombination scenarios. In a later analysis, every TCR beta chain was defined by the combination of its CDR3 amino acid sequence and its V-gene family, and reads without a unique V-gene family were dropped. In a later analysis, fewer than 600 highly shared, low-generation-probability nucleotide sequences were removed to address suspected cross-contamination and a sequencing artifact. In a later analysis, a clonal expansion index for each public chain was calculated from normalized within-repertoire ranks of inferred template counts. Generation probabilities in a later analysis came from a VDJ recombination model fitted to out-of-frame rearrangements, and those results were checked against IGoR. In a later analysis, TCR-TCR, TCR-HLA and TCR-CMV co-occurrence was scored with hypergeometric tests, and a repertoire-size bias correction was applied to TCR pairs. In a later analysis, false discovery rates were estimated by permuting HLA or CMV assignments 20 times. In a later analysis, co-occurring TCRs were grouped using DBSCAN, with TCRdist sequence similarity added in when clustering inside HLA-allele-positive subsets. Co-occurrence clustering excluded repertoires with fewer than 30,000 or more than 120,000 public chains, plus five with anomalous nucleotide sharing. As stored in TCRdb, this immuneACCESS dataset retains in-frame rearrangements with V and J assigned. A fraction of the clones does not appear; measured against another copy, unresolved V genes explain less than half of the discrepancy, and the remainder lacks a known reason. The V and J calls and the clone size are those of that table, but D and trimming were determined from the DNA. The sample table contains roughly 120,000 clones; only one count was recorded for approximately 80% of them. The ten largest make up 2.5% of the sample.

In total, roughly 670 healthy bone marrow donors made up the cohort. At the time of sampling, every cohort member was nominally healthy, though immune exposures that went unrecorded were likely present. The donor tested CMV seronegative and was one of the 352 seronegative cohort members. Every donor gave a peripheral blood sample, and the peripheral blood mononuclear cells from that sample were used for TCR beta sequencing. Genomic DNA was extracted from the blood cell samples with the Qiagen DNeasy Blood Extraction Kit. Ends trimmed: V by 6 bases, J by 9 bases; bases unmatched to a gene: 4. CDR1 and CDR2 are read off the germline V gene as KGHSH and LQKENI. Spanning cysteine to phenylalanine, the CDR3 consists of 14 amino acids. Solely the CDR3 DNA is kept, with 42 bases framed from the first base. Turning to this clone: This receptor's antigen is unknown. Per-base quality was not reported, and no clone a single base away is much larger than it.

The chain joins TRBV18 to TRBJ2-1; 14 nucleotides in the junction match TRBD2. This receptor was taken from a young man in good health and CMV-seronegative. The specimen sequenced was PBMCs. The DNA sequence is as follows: TGTGCCAGCTCGACTAGCGGGAGGGGCGCTGAGCAGTTCTTC. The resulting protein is CASSTSGRGAEQFF.